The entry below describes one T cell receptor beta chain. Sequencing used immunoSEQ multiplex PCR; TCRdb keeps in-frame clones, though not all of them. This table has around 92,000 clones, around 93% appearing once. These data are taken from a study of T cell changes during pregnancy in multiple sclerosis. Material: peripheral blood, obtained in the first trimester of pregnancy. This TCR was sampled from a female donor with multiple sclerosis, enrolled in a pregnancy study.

This CDR3 is CASSFTQGANTEAFF. CDR3 nucleotides: TGTGCCAGCAGCTTCACACAGGGCGCAAACACTGAAGCTTTCTTT. The chain carries TRBV5-4 and TRBJ1-1, with D perhaps TRBD1 (6 bases). In germline, CDR1 is SGHNT, CDR2 YYREEE (reference sequence). Trimming pared 2 bases from V and 2 bases from J, leaving 13 bases between. The length of the CDR3 is 15 residues.